The present entry profiles one T cell receptor beta chain with its context. The entry originates in a study of follicular helper T cells after annual influenza vaccination. On the study more broadly: Across the 2013-2014, 2014-2015 and 2015-2016 vaccination seasons, some subjects were resampled.

Subjects lived in the community and lacked influenza vaccine within the prior 6 months. Measured with immunoSEQ multiplex PCR; TCRdb has only the in-frame clones, and not every one. Of nearly 11,000 clones in the sample, over 80% were seen once. This CDR3 contains 14 residues. CDR1 and CDR2 from the germline V gene are MNHEY and SVGAGI. With 5 bases removed from V and 2 bases from J, the gap between germline ends came to 10 bases. This sequence was found in an adult who received the influenza vaccine. This chain uses TRBV6-5 with TRBJ1-5; D call uncertain. This sample comprised CXCR5- memory CD4+ T cells sorted from blood, obtained 6 weeks after influenza vaccination. CDR3 bases: TGTGCCAGCAGTGGCTCATGGGGCAATCAGCCCCAGCATTTT. It specifies CASSGSWGNQPQHF.